These 8 T cell receptor beta chains originate from one sample sequenced in a study of blood T cell repertoires in COVID-19 (dated by TCRdb to 2020 to 2021). Library preparation employed the immunoSEQ multiplex PCR assay. In TCRdb, the immuneACCESS table is reduced to in-frame sequences with V and J assigned. These tables do not hold every clone; where another copy was compared, an unresolved V gene accounts for under half, and the others remain unexplained. This sample is represented by some 190,000 clones; approximately 89% of them were singletons. The leading ten clones occupy 2% to 2.5% of the sample. The specimen sequenced was PBMCs or T cells enriched from blood (not recorded which). These receptors were obtained from a woman aged 35 to 49 with acute COVID-19.

This clone has a handful of counts. This sequence joins TRBV5-1 and TRBJ1-5, with 7 bases matching TRBD1. Germline assignment: CDR1 SGHRS and CDR2 YFSETQ. CDR3 length: 14 residues. The trim removed 0 bases at V and 5 bases at J, leaving 2 bases unmatched. The CDR3 DNA is TGCGCCAGCAGCTTGGGAGGGGGCGATCAGCCCCAGCATTTT. Translating gives CASSLGGGDQPQHF.

This chain connects TRBV5-5 to TRBJ1-6, with 9 bases identical to TRBD1. This CDR3 has 14 residues. V trimming: 3 bases; J trimming: 9 bases; junction bases outside the gene matches: 4. Germline values: CDR1 SGHKS, CDR2 YYEKEE (reference sequence). The CDR3, as DNA: TGTGCCAGCAGCTGGGGGACAGGGAGTTCACCCCTCCACTTT. Protein sequence: CASSWGTGSSPLHF.

The CDR3, as DNA: TGCGCCAGCAGCCGATTTGCGGCCAGGGGTAGGTCCTACGAGCAGTACTTC. Its translation is CASSRFAARGRSYEQYF. The chain has TRBV5-1 and TRBJ2-7, with D possibly matching TRBD1 (6 bases). CDR3 length equals 17 residues. Deletions cut 4 bases from V and 1 base from J, with 21 bases between. Germline V gives CDR1 SGHRS, CDR2 YFSETQ.

The sample holds a few counts of this clone. This CDR3 reads CSVAAGTGGEKLFF. The CDR3 DNA reads as TGCAGCGTTGCAGCCGGGACAGGGGGTGAAAAACTGTTTTTT. V is TRBV29-1 and J is TRBJ1-4, with TRBD1 matching 11 bases. The CDR3 sequence is 14 residues long. J lost 7 bases, V lost 4 bases, and 5 bases had no gene match. CDR1 is SQVTM, CDR2 ANQGSEA, per germline.

The chain couples TRBV5-8 to TRBJ2-5; 8 nucleotides line up with TRBD1. Unmatched junction bases numbered 13, after V lost 7 bases and J lost 2 bases. The CDR3 is made up of 16 amino acids. Germline lookup yields CDR1 SGHTS and CDR2 YDEGEE. The CDR3 here is CASGQGSGFYQETQYF. In nucleotides, the CDR3 is TGTGCCAGCGGACAGGGCTCAGGCTTTTATCAAGAGACCCAGTACTTC.

The V call is TRBV25-1, the J call TRBJ2-7, with TRBD2 as a possible D gene (6 bases). This CDR3 region has 14 residues. CDR1 MGHDK and CDR2 SYGVNS come from the germline V gene. With 8 bases removed from V and 0 bases from J, the gap between germline ends came to 14 bases. The CDR3, as DNA: TGTGCCAGCCTGAAAGAGGACTACTCCTACGAGCAGTACTTC. Residues: CASLKEDYSYEQYF.

V usage is TRBV16 and J usage is TRBJ1-2, with TRBD1 matching 7 bases. V was pared by 0 bases and J by 8 bases, with 6 bases of the junction left unmatched. The CDR3 sequence is 14 residues long. Germline lookup yields CDR1 KGHSY and CDR2 FQNENV. CDR3 sequence (DNA): TGTGCCAGCAGCCAATCCGAAAGACAGGGCGGCTACACCTTC. This sequence encodes CASSQSERQGGYTF.

The rearrangement links TRBV7-2 to TRBJ2-3; TRBD2 matches at 7 bases. The germline V gene encodes CDR1 SGHTA and CDR2 FQGNSA. V was pared by 1 base and J by 2 bases, with 3 bases of the junction left unmatched. This CDR3 is 15 amino acids long. The CDR3 region has the DNA TGTGCCAGCAGCTTAGACGGGGGGTTCACAGATACGCAGTATTTT. Translating it yields CASSLDGGFTDTQYF.